The 23 T cell receptor beta chains in this list originate from one sample, sequenced in a study of blood T cell repertoires in COVID-19. Some clones are missing from TCRdb's copy, which holds only in-frame ones; the method was immunoSEQ multiplex PCR. The table has under 110,000 clones, about 80% seen once; the top ten hold around 15%. The sequencing sample was made of peripheral blood. The receptors here all came from a woman aged 55-69 years with acute or convalescent COVID-19.

The J gene is TRBJ2-5, the V gene TRBV5-1; TRBD1 matches at 11 bases. This CDR3 spans 18 amino acids. Germline V gene data show CDR1 as SGHRS and CDR2 as YFSETQ. The V segment lost 5 bases and the J segment 7 bases; nucleotides outside the gene matches: 19. The CDR3 coding sequence is TGCGCCAGCAGTTCTGAAGTGGCGGGACAGGGGGGATTGGGGACCCAGTACTTC. Translated: CASSSEVAGQGGLGTQYF. The full variable domain, completed using reference TRBV5-1 and TRBJ2-5, is KAGVTQTPRYLIKTRGQQVTLSCSPISGHRSVSWYQQTPGQGLQFLFEYFSETQRNKGNFPGRFSGRQFSNSRSEMNVSTLELGDSALYLCASSSEVAGQGGLGTQYFGPGTRLLVL.

The chain carries TRBV29-1 and TRBJ1-1; 10 bases match TRBD1. The CDR3 runs 13 residues. Germline V gene sequence: CDR1 SQVTM, CDR2 ANQGSEA. The trim removed 7 bases at V and 3 bases at J, leaving 5 bases unmatched. The CDR3 here is CSARTGGDTEAFF. The CDR3, as DNA: TGCAGCGCCCGGACAGGGGGGGACACTGAAGCTTTCTTT.

V is TRBV6-5 and J is TRBJ1-1, with 8 positions matching TRBD1. Germline CDR1 reads MNHEY; CDR2 reads SVGAGI. The CDR3 is 16 amino acids. V shed 4 bases, J shed 4 bases, and the junction held 11 bases outside the gene matches. Written as DNA, the CDR3 is TGTGCCAGCAGTTCCCGGGCAGGGGGCGTACCCACTGAAGCTTTCTTT. It codes for CASSSRAGGVPTEAFF.

The chain recombines TRBV7-8 with TRBJ1-6, with D perhaps matching TRBD1 (6 bases). The V gene's germline CDR1 is SGHVS and CDR2 FQNEAQ. This CDR3 region has 13 residues. V lost 5 bases and J 9 bases, leaving 11 bases between the germline ends. The CDR3 DNA follows: TGTGCCAGCAGCCCGCGGACAGCTTCACCCCTCCACTTT. Translation gives CASSPRTASPLHF.

This chain links TRBV25-1 with TRBJ1-2, with D perhaps matching TRBD1 (5 bases). Per the germline V gene, CDR1 is MGHDK and CDR2 is SYGVNS. The CDR3 spans 15 residues. Trimming removed 4 bases from V and 6 bases from J, with 18 bases in between. CDR3 loop: CASSGGRQFPHGYTF. CDR3 sequence (DNA): TGTGCCAGCAGTGGAGGAAGACAGTTCCCCCATGGCTACACCTTC.

This chain links TRBV4-2 with TRBJ2-1; 8 bases agree with TRBD2. There are 15 residues in the CDR3. From germline, CDR1 is LGHNA and CDR2 YNFKEQ. The V gene end was trimmed by 0 bases and the J gene end by 6 bases; junction bases not matched to a gene: 4. CDR3 protein: CASSQDRSGGNEQFF. The CDR3 region has the DNA TGTGCCAGCAGCCAAGATCGCAGCGGGGGCAATGAGCAGTTCTTC.

Here the CDR3 DNA reads TGTGCCAGCACGGGTAACACCGGGGAGCTGTTTTTT. Translation gives CASTGNTGELFF. The genes are TRBV12-3 or TRBV12-4 and TRBJ2-2; D gene ambiguous. V was cut by 7 bases and J by 2 bases, with 5 bases left in between. The CDR3 runs 12 residues.

J is TRBJ2-5 and V is TRBV5-1; 12 nucleotides agree with TRBD2. The CDR3 loop spans 16 amino acids. Germline loops: CDR1 SGHRS, CDR2 YFSETQ. Trimming at V came to 2 bases and at J to 2 bases, leaving 4 bases not matched to a gene. In DNA form, the CDR3 reads TGCGCCAGCAGCTTCCAGACTAGCGGGGGTCAAGAGACCCAGTACTTC. Translating gives CASSFQTSGGQETQYF.

CDR3 sequence (DNA): TGTGCCAGCTCACCACCGGCTAGCGGGGGAGAGACCCAGTACTTC. Protein product: CASSPPASGGETQYF. The J gene is TRBJ2-5, the V gene TRBV18, with 10 bases fitting TRBD2. The CDR3 covers 15 residues. Per germline, CDR1 KGHSH and CDR2 LQKENI. V lost 0 bases, J lost 4 bases, and 2 bases stayed unmatched.

The V call is TRBV11-2, the J call TRBJ2-2, with 9 bases fitting TRBD2. Germline V lookup: CDR1 SGHAT, CDR2 FQNNGV. This CDR3 has 17 residues. The J segment lost 6 bases and the V segment lost 2 bases, leaving 10 bases of the junction unmatched. Here the CDR3 DNA reads TGTGCCAGCAGCTTAATTCGGCCTAGCGGGGTTTCCGGGGAGCTGTTTTTT. Translating gives CASSLIRPSGVSGELFF.

The chain has TRBV7-2 and TRBJ2-7; no definite D call. Germline lookup yields CDR1 SGHTA and CDR2 FQGNSA. The V end was cut by 5 bases, the J end by 8 bases, with 16 bases between. This CDR3 is built from 13 residues. The CDR3 region has the DNA TGTGCCAGCAGCGCTAGGCACGATCCTCAGCAGTACTTC. Amino acids: CASSARHDPQQYF.

This clone came up once. The chain recombines TRBV19 with TRBJ2-7, with unresolved D. Germline CDR1 reads LNHDA; CDR2 reads SQIVND (reference sequence). Trimming removed 3 bases at V and 2 bases at J, with 11 bases between. CDR3 length equals 14 residues. The CDR3 loop reads CASSMILNAYEQYF. CDR3 sequence (DNA): TGTGCCAGTAGTATGATTCTAAACGCCTACGAGCAGTACTTC. The whole variable domain, remainder taken from reference TRBV19 and TRBJ2-7, is DGGITQSPKYLFRKEGQNVTLSCEQNLNHDAMYWYRQDPGQGLRLIYYSQIVNDFQKGDIAEGYSVSREKKESFPLTVTSAQKNPTAFYLCASSMILNAYEQYFGPGTRLTVT.

The rearrangement joins TRBV5-6 to TRBJ2-4; D might be TRBD2 (5 bases). V lost 3 bases and J 5 bases, leaving 12 bases between the germline ends. Germline-derived CDR1 and CDR2 are SGHDT and YYEEEE. This CDR3 has 14 amino acids. This CDR3 reads CASSSLRGQNIQYF. The CDR3 DNA sequence: TGTGCCAGCAGCTCACTACGGGGTCAAAACATTCAGTACTTC.

V gene TRBV4-2 combines with J gene TRBJ1-2; 7 bases agree with TRBD1. The germline CDR1 and CDR2 sequences are LGHNA and YNFKEQ. V shed 0 bases, J shed 1 base, and the junction held 8 bases outside the gene matches. The length of the CDR3 is 17 residues. The CDR3 DNA reads TGTGCCAGCAGCCAAGAATGGCTTCGGGACAGTAACTATGGCTACACCTTC. Amino acids: CASSQEWLRDSNYGYTF.

The chain uses TRBV6-5 and TRBJ2-1; 8 nucleotides match TRBD1. This CDR3 region has 14 residues. V shed 6 bases, J shed 4 bases, and the junction held 5 bases outside the gene matches. The germline CDR1 and CDR2 sequences are MNHEY and SVGAGI. The CDR3 bases are TGTGCCAGCAGGGAGACAGGGGAGTACAATGAGCAGTTCTTC. This codes for CASRETGEYNEQFF.

The chain is built from TRBV27 and TRBJ2-2, with 8 bases that match TRBD2. J gave up 4 bases and V 4 bases, and 8 bases lay outside the gene matches. CDR1 MNHEY and CDR2 SMNVEV come from the germline V gene (reference sequence). The CDR3 has 16 amino acids. The CDR3 reads CASSSEAGVGTGELFF. CDR3 coding DNA: TGTGCCAGCAGTTCCGAAGCGGGAGTGGGCACCGGGGAGCTGTTTTTT.

This rearrangement joins TRBV19 to TRBJ2-7; 7 nucleotides match TRBD1. Losses at the gene ends were 5 bases for V and 6 bases for J; bases not matched to a gene: 10. Germline lookup yields CDR1 LNHDA and CDR2 SQIVND (reference sequence). The CDR3 sequence is 14 residues long. The CDR3 region is CASSSGRGSREQYF. CDR3 DNA sequence: TGTGCCAGTAGTTCGGGCAGGGGGTCGCGCGAGCAGTACTTC.

The genes are TRBV6-6 and TRBJ1-5; TRBD1 matches at 7 bases. With V trimmed by 5 bases and J by 0 bases, 13 bases remained unmatched. The CDR3 runs to 18 residues. Germline assignment: CDR1 MNHNY and CDR2 SVGAGI (reference sequence). CDR3 loop: CASSPPGTENYSNQPQHF. The CDR3 DNA reads as TGTGCCAGCAGTCCTCCCGGGACAGAGAACTATAGCAATCAGCCCCAGCATTTT.

The chain is built from TRBV2 and TRBJ2-1, with a tentative D call TRBD2 (7 bases). CDR1 is SNHLY, CDR2 FYNNEI, per germline. The CDR3 has 14 residues. V was pared by 6 bases and J by 4 bases, with 13 bases between. In DNA, the CDR3 is TGTGCCAGCAGGGGAGGGGGGAGGTACAATGAGCAGTTCTTC. This translates into CASRGGGRYNEQFF.

This chain uses TRBV2 with TRBJ2-5; TRBD1 matches 8 bases. With V trimmed by 2 bases and J by 1 base, 3 bases remained unmatched. This CDR3 is 15 amino acids long. Germline assignment: CDR1 SNHLY and CDR2 FYNNEI. Here the CDR3 reads CASSEQGAGQETQYF. The CDR3 bases are TGTGCCAGCAGTGAACAGGGGGCCGGCCAAGAGACCCAGTACTTC.

The chain combines TRBV28 with TRBJ1-5; TRBD1 agrees at 8 bases. V trimming: 4 bases; J trimming: 2 bases; junction bases outside the gene matches: 7. The CDR3 sequence is 16 residues long. Germline V CDR1 and CDR2: MDHEN, SYDVKM. The CDR3 DNA sequence: TGTGCCAGCAGTTCCACCGGACAGGGAGGCAATCAGCCCCAGCATTTT. It encodes CASSSTGQGGNQPQHF. The full variable domain, with the rest looked up from reference TRBV28 and TRBJ1-5, is DVKVTQSSRYLVKRTGEKVFLECVQDMDHENMFWYRQDPGLGLRLIYFSYDVKMKEKGDIPEGYSVSREKKERFSLILESASTNQTSMYLCASSSTGQGGNQPQHFGDGTRLSIL.

This rearrangement joins TRBV5-4 to TRBJ1-6, with 7 nucleotides matching TRBD1. Trimming removed 0 bases from V and 10 bases from J; junction bases left unmatched: 13. The V gene's germline CDR1 is SGHNT and CDR2 YYREEE (reference sequence). The CDR3 runs 17 residues. CDR3 in DNA: TGTGCCAGCAGCTTGGCCCTGACAGGGATCCGGGGCTCACCCCTCCACTTT. Translating gives CASSLALTGIRGSPLHF.

The chain couples TRBV27 to TRBJ2-7; maybe TRBD2 (5 bases). Germline CDR1 is MNHEY and CDR2 is SMNVEV (reference sequence). Trimming stripped 6 bases from V and 2 bases from J, with 11 bases between. CDR3 length equals 13 residues. This CDR3 is CASSRTGTYEQYF. The CDR3 coding sequence is TGTGCCAGCAGCCGGACTGGGACCTACGAGCAGTACTTC.